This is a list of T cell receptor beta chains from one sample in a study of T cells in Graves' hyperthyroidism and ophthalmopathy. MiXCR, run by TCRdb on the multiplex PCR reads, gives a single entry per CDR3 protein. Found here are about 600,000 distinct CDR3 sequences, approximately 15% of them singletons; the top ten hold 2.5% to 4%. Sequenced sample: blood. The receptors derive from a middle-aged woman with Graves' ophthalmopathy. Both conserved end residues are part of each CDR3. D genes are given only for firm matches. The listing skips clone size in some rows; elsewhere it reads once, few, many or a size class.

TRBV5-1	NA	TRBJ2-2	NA	CASSLEAHTGELFF	TGCGCCAGCAGCTTGGAAGCACACACCGGGGAGCTGTTTTTT
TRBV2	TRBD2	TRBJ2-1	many	CASRAGLASVNEQFF	TGTGCCAGCAGGGCCGGACTAGCGTCGGTGAATGAGCAGTTCTTC
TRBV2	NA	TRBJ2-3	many	CASKNRAPDTQYF	TGTGCCAGCAAAAACAGGGCCCCAGATACGCAGTATTTT
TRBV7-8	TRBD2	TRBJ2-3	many	CASSSHQLALSTDTQYF	TGTGCCAGCAGCTCCCATCAACTAGCGCTTAGCACAGATACGCAGTATTTT
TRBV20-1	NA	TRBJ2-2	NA	CSARADNRELVF	TGCAGTGCTAGAGCGGATAACAGGGAGCTCGTCTTT
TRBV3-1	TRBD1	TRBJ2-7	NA	CASSQFGTGLRYEQYF	TGTGCCAGCAGCCAATTCGGGACAGGGCTTAGGTACGAGCAGTACTTC
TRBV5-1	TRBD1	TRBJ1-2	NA	CASSYRQGVYGYTF	TGCGCCAGCAGCTACCGACAGGGGGTCTATGGCTACACCTTC
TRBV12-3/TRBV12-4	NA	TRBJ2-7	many	CASSPTGLYEQYF	TGTGCCAGCAGCCCTACGGGGTTGTACGAGCAGTACTTC
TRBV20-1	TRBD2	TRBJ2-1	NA	CSAPRTSGSVDEQFF	TGCAGTGCCCCTAGGACTAGCGGGAGTGTCGATGAGCAGTTCTTC
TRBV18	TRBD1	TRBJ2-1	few	CASSSQRQGDEQFF	TGTGCCAGCTCATCCCAAAGACAGGGGGATGAGCAGTTCTTC
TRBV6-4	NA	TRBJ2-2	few	CASKFGATTGELFF	TGTGCCAGCAAATTTGGGGCAACCACCGGGGAGCTGTTTTTT
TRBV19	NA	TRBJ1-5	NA	CASSMAHNQPQHF	TGTGCCAGTAGTATGGCACATAATCAGCCCCAGCATTTT
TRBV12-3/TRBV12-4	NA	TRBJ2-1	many	CASSLLAEQFF	TGTGCCAGCAGTTTACTGGCTGAGCAGTTCTTC
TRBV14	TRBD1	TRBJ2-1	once	CASSQWTGVHNEQFF	TGTGCCAGCAGCCAATGGACAGGGGTACACAATGAGCAGTTCTTC
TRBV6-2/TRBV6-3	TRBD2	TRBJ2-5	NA	CASRTSGRGSQETQYF	TGTGCCAGCAGGACTAGCGGGAGGGGTAGCCAAGAGACCCAGTACTTC
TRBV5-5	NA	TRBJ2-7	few	CASSYPGPYYEQYF	TGTGCCAGCAGTTATCCGGGACCATACTACGAGCAGTACTTC
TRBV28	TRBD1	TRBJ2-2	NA	CAVRRQGSSRELFF	TGTGCCGTCAGGAGACAGGGGAGTTCCCGGGAGCTGTTTTTT
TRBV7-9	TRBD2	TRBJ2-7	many	CASSLAAGAMYEQYF	TGTGCCAGCAGCTTAGCTGCGGGAGCGATGTACGAGCAGTACTTC
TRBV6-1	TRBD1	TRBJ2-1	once	CATTPRGRGPANEQFF	TGTGCCACCACACCCCGGGGCAGGGGGCCGGCAAATGAGCAGTTCTTC
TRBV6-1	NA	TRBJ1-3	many	CASSKGAVGLANTIYF	TGTGCCAGCAGCAAAGGGGCAGTTGGTTTGGCCAACACCATATATTTT
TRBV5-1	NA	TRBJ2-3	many	CASSRGQSTDTQYF	TGTGCCAGCTCACGAGGACAGAGCACAGATACGCAGTATTTT
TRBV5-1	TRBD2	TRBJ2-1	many	CASSLERLAGDNEQFF	TGCGCCAGCAGCTTAGAGCGTCTAGCGGGGGATAATGAGCAGTTCTTC
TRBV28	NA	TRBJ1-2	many	CASSLVWKSNYGYTF	TGTGCCAGCAGTTTAGTCTGGAAGAGCAACTATGGCTACACCTTC
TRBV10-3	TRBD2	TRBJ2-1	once	CAINGLAANEQFF	TGTGCCATCAATGGACTAGCGGCAAATGAGCAGTTCTTC
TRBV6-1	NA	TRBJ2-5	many	CASSGLGGINQETQYF	TGTGCCAGCAGTGGCCTGGGCGGTATTAACCAAGAGACCCAGTACTTC
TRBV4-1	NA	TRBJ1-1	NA	CASSPFYRTENQKGNTEAFF	TGCGCCAGCAGCCCCTTTTACCGTACGGAAAATCAAAAGGGAAACACTGAAGCTTTCTTT
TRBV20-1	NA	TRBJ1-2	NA	CSARGSVTNDGYTF	TGCAGTGCTAGAGGTTCAGTAACAAACGATGGCTACACCTTC
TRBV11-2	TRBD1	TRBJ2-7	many	CASRTAGTGRYEQYF	TGTGCCAGCAGAACAGCCGGGACAGGGCGCTACGAGCAGTACTTC
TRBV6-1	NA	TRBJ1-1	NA	CASSWAQENTEAFF	TGTGCCAGCAGTTGGGCTCAGGAAAACACTGAAGCTTTCTTT
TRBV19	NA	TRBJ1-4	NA	CASSIGGGIATNEKLFF	TGTGCCAGTAGTATAGGAGGCGGGATTGCAACTAATGAAAAACTGTTTTTT
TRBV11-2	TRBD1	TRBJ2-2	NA	CASSLPGTGNTGELFF	TGTGCCAGCAGCTTACCCGGGACAGGGAACACCGGGGAGCTGTTTTTT
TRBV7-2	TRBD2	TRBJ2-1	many	CASSLQLADYNEQFF	TGTGCCAGCAGCTTACAACTAGCGGATTACAATGAGCAGTTCTTC
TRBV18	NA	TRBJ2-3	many	CASSPPGTSRTDTQYF	TGTGCCAGCTCACCGCCCGGGACGTCCCGCACAGATACGCAGTATTTT
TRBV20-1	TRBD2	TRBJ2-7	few	CSARERERVYEQYF	TGCAGTGCTAGGGAGCGGGAGAGGGTCTACGAGCAGTACTTC
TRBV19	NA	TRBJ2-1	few	CASSIGLSPYNEQFF	TGTGCCAGTAGTATTGGGCTAAGCCCCTACAATGAGCAGTTCTTC
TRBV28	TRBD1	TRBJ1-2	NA	CASSDTGGSNYGYTF	TGTGCCAGCAGCGACACAGGGGGCTCGAACTATGGCTACACCTTC
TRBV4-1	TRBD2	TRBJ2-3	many	CASSHLGTSRGADTQYF	TGCGCCAGCAGCCATCTCGGGACTAGCCGAGGCGCAGATACGCAGTATTTT
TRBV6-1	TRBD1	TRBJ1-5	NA	CASSGTGTGGQPQHF	TGTGCCAGCAGTGGAACCGGGACAGGGGGACAGCCCCAGCATTTT
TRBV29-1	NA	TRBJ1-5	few	CSVDAWKDDSNQPQHF	TGCAGCGTTGACGCGTGGAAGGATGATAGCAATCAGCCCCAGCATTTT
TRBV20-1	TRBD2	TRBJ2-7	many	CSAGPQAGLSFTYEQYF	TGCAGTGCTGGACCCCAGGCGGGACTAAGCTTTACCTACGAGCAGTACTTC
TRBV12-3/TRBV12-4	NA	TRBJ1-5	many	CASSLASGVMSNQPQHF	TGTGCCAGCAGTTTAGCCTCGGGTGTGATGAGCAATCAGCCCCAGCATTTT
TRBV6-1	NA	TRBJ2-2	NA	CASSPTRAPGELFF	TGTGCCAGCAGTCCCACCCGGGCGCCCGGGGAGCTGTTTTTT
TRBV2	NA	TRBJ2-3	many	CASSDRQAGPDTQYF	TGTGCCAGCAGTGATCGGCAGGCGGGCCCAGATACGCAGTATTTT
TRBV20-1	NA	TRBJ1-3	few	CSATQGSGNTIYF	TGCAGTGCTACTCAGGGGTCTGGAAACACCATATATTTT
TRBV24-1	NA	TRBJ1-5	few	CATSRAASNQPQHF	TGTGCCACCAGCAGGGCCGCTAGCAATCAGCCCCAGCATTTT
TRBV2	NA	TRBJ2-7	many	CASSPNYSYEQYF	TGTGCCAGCAGTCCGAACTATTCCTACGAGCAGTACTTC
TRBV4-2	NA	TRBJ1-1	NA	CASTQGGGAASWDTEAFF	TGTGCCAGCACCCAAGGGGGGGGGGCAGCCTCTTGGGACACTGAAGCTTTCTTT
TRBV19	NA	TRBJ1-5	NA	CASSIAGGSGNQPQHF	TGTGCCAGTAGTATAGCGGGGGGCTCGGGTAATCAGCCCCAGCATTTT